These 23 T cell receptor beta chains originate from one sample sequenced in a study of blood T cells in healthy people across ages. Sample-barcoded 5' priming and a J-beta primer mix drove a second PCR of 7 to 11 cycles. In TCRdb, the 5' RACE reads were re-called with MiXCR into one record per CDR3 protein. This sample has fewer than 650,000 distinct CDR3 sequences; about 27% occur once, and the top ten carry about 3.3%. The sample was also reused in another study, on T cells of mothers and their children.

Sample: blood. The receptors were sampled from a boy aged 2-15 years in good health.

This clonotype appeared many times. This chain uses TRBV6-5 with TRBJ2-4; either TRBD1 or TRBD2 may supply D (5 bases each). V was trimmed by 2 bases and J by 7 bases, leaving 9 bases between them. The CDR3 covers 13 residues. Looked up from germline, CDR1 is MNHEY and CDR2 is SVGAGI. The DNA of the CDR3 is TGTGCCAGCAGTTACCAGGGCGGGAACATTCAGTACTTC. It translates to CASSYQGGNIQYF.

This chain uses TRBV13 with TRBJ2-6; D is unresolved. V was pared by 5 bases and J by 3 bases, with 17 bases between. Germline CDR1 and CDR2: PRHDT and FYEKMQ (reference sequence). CDR3 size: 17 residues. In DNA, the CDR3 is TGTGCCAGCAGCCCCCCCGTTGATTTGAGTGGGGCCAACGTCCTGACTTTC. This gives the protein CASSPPVDLSGANVLTF.

The chain is built from TRBV29-1 and TRBJ2-3; possibly TRBD2 for D (5 bases). The CDR3 runs 14 residues. With 1 base removed from V and 5 bases from J, the gap between germline ends came to 13 bases. Germline CDR1 and CDR2: SQVTM and ANQGSEA. This CDR3 is CSVEAPGSLDTQYF. The CDR3 region has the DNA TGCAGCGTTGAAGCCCCGGGGAGTTTAGATACGCAGTATTTT.

The chain uses TRBV7-9 and TRBJ1-1; D not certain. V gave up 4 bases and J gave up 1 base, with 22 bases separating them. The CDR3 is 18 amino acids. Germline CDR1 reads SEHNR; CDR2 reads FQNEAQ (reference sequence). The DNA of the CDR3 is TGTGCCAGCAGCTCCGAGGCCTCCCCACGCCTACAGAACACTGAAGCTTTCTTT. Protein: CASSSEASPRLQNTEAFF. Together with reference TRBV7-9 and TRBJ1-1, the CDR3 gives the full variable domain: DTGVSQNPRHKITKRGQNVTFRCDPISEHNRLYWYRQTLGQGPEFLTYFQNEAQLEKSRLLSDRFSAERPKGSFSTLEIQRTEQGDSAMYLCASSSEASPRLQNTEAFFGQGTRLTVV.

This chain uses TRBV7-8 with TRBJ1-5, with 9 bases matching TRBD1. Germline V gives CDR1 SGHVS, CDR2 FQNEAQ. V was pared by 5 bases and J by 3 bases, with 8 bases of the junction left unmatched. This CDR3 has 16 residues. The DNA of the CDR3 is TGTGCCAGCAGCAAAGGGACAGGGTCGAACAATCAGCCCCAGCATTTT. Its translation: CASSKGTGSNNQPQHF.

This clonotype was detected only a few times. The J gene is TRBJ2-5, the V gene TRBV20-1; TRBD2 matches 9 bases. CDR3 size: 17 residues. CDR1 is DFQATT and CDR2 is SNEGSKA in the germline V gene (reference sequence). Trimming cost V 0 bases and J 1 base; bases outside gene matches: 9. The CDR3 sequence is CSARDLDLAGFQETQYF. The DNA for the CDR3 is TGCAGTGCTAGAGATCTTGACCTAGCGGGGTTCCAAGAGACCCAGTACTTC.

The chain couples TRBV12-3 or TRBV12-4 to TRBJ1-3; D not resolved. The CDR3 is made up of 17 amino acids. V was clipped by 0 bases and J by 3 bases, with 15 bases between them. CDR3 loop: CASSLAPRGSGGNTIYF. Written as DNA, the CDR3 is TGTGCCAGCAGTTTAGCCCCACGGGGATCGGGTGGAAACACCATATATTTT.

The chain links TRBV15 to TRBJ1-4; D is undetermined. Germline-derived CDR1 and CDR2 are LNHNV and YYDKDF (reference sequence). The CDR3 contains 17 residues. Between the trimmed V and J ends, which lost 5 bases and 0 bases, there was a span of 16 bases. The CDR3 protein is CATSPANPVATNEKLFF. CDR3 DNA sequence: TGTGCCACCAGCCCAGCGAATCCTGTTGCAACTAATGAAAAACTGTTTTTT.

The chain carries TRBV29-1 and TRBJ1-2, with a possible D match to TRBD1 (5 bases). The CDR3 covers 13 residues. Germline-derived CDR1 and CDR2 are SQVTM and ANQGSEA. The V gene lost 6 bases and the J gene lost 2 bases, with 13 bases spanning the gap. As DNA, the CDR3 is TGCAGCGTCCGCCGTGGGGGGAACTATGGCTACACCTTC. Translated, it gives CSVRRGGNYGYTF. The entire variable domain, with the rest obtained from reference TRBV29-1 and TRBJ1-2, is as follows: SAVISQKPSRDICQRGTSLTIQCQVDSQVTMMFWYRQQPGQSLTLIATANQGSEATYESGFVIDKFPISRPNLTFSTLTVSNMSPEDSSIYLCSVRRGGNYGYTFGSGTRLTVV.

This clonotype was counted between two and nine times. The rearrangement uses TRBV4-1 and TRBJ2-4; tentative D call: TRBD2 (6 bases). Germline V gene data show CDR1 as MGHRA and CDR2 as YSYEKL. V dropped 6 bases and J dropped 5 bases, with 11 bases sitting between them. The CDR3 spans 13 residues. CDR3 residues: CASSGEVENIQYF. CDR3 sequence (DNA): TGCGCCAGCAGTGGGGAGGTAGAAAACATTCAGTACTTC.

The chain couples TRBV27 to TRBJ2-5, with TRBD1 matching 7 bases. The J call may not be correct, given that the DNA end is closer to TRBJ2-7. CDR1 is MNHEY and CDR2 is SMNVEV in the germline V gene (reference sequence). The CDR3 consists of 16 residues. CDR3 bases: TGTGCCAGCAGTGAATTTCCGAGGACAGGATTTTACGAGCAGTACTTC. This translates into CASSEFPRTGFYEQYF.

This chain links TRBV15 with TRBJ2-6; no clear D gene. V was clipped by 6 bases and J by 6 bases, with 21 bases between them. Germline V gives CDR1 LNHNV, CDR2 YYDKDF (reference sequence). The CDR3 length is 17 residues. The CDR3 loop is CATRLTLSPLAANVLTF. CDR3 sequence (DNA): TGTGCCACCAGGTTAACCCTCTCCCCTCTGGCGGCCAACGTCCTGACTTTC. The whole variable domain, remainder taken from reference TRBV15 and TRBJ2-6, is DAMVIQNPRYQVTQFGKPVTLSCSQTLNHNVMYWYQQKSSQAPKLLFHYYDKDFNNEADTPDNFQSRRPNTSFCFLDIRSPGLGDTAMYLCATRLTLSPLAANVLTFGAGSRLTVL.

J is TRBJ1-4 and V is TRBV2, with 7 bases lining up with TRBD1. Germline V CDR1 and CDR2: SNHLY, FYNNEI. J gave up 4 bases and V 6 bases, and 11 bases lay outside the gene matches. This CDR3 has 16 amino acids. The CDR3 here is CASRPLDRAINEKLFF. The CDR3 DNA sequence: TGTGCCAGCAGGCCCCTCGACAGGGCGATTAATGAAAAACTGTTTTTT.

V is TRBV9 and J is TRBJ1-1, with D tentatively TRBD1 (6 bases). Germline-derived CDR1 and CDR2 are SGDLS and YYNGEE. Trimming shortened V by 0 bases and J by 3 bases, and 9 bases separated the two germline ends. CDR3 length equals 14 residues. The CDR3 nucleotides are TGTGCCAGCAGCGTAGACGGACAGTACACTGAAGCTTTCTTT. Its translation: CASSVDGQYTEAFF. Full variable domain (missing parts from reference TRBV9 and TRBJ1-1): DSGVTQTPKHLITATGQRVTLRCSPRSGDLSVYWYQQSLDQGLQFLIQYYNGEERAKGNILERFSAQQFPDLHSELNLSSLELGDSALYFCASSVDGQYTEAFFGQGTRLTVV.

The gene calls are TRBV11-2 and TRBJ2-5; TRBD1 might be the D (5 bases). The CDR3 totals 13 residues. V was clipped by 3 bases and J by 5 bases, with 10 bases between them. CDR1 and CDR2 from the germline V gene are SGHAT and FQNNGV. The CDR3: CASSFGARETQYF. Here the CDR3 DNA reads TGTGCCAGCAGCTTTGGGGCCCGGGAGACCCAGTACTTC.

V usage is TRBV9 and J usage is TRBJ2-5; 9 nucleotides align to TRBD1. The end of the DNA aligns better with TRBJ2-7, so the J call may be wrong. This CDR3 has 15 residues. Germline CDR1 reads SGDLS; CDR2 reads YYNGEE. DNA for the CDR3: TGTGCCAGCAGCGCTGGGGGACAGGGTCTCTACGAGCAGTACTTC. Its translation is CASSAGGQGLYEQYF.

This clonotype was picked up many times. This chain links TRBV7-2 with TRBJ2-1; unclear D gene. This CDR3 spans 14 amino acids. V was clipped by 5 bases and J by 3 bases, with 11 bases between them. Germline lookup yields CDR1 SGHTA and CDR2 FQGNSA. CDR3 loop: CASSPDISYNEQFF. DNA of the CDR3: TGTGCCAGCAGCCCCGATATTAGCTACAATGAGCAGTTCTTC.

The gene calls are TRBV12-3 or TRBV12-4 and TRBJ1-2; the D is unclear. The V end lost 5 bases, the J end lost 4 bases, and 23 bases lay between the germline ends. This CDR3 comprises 17 residues. CDR3 sequence (DNA): TGTGCCAGCAGTCAGCCCCGAGGTCGGGGTCTCCTCTATGGCTACACCTTC. This translates into CASSQPRGRGLLYGYTF.

The CDR3 here is CSATLTDTQYF. CDR3 nucleotide sequence: TGCAGTGCCACCCTCACAGATACGCAGTATTTT. The J gene is TRBJ2-3, the V gene TRBV20-1; no definite D call. CDR3 length: 11 amino acids. V was trimmed by 6 bases and J by 2 bases, leaving 6 bases between them. CDR1 and CDR2 (germline): DFQATT, SNEGSKA (reference sequence).

This clonotype has a single count. The chain couples TRBV20-1 to TRBJ2-7; 7 bases align to TRBD2. With 6 bases clipped from V and 2 bases from J, the junction kept 7 bases outside the gene matches. Germline V gives CDR1 DFQATT, CDR2 SNEGSKA (reference sequence). The CDR3 consists of 13 residues. CDR3 loop: CSAKGRVAYEQYF. Written as DNA, the CDR3 is TGCAGTGCCAAAGGGAGGGTCGCCTACGAGCAGTACTTC.

This chain links TRBV7-8 with TRBJ2-5; D is uncertain. The germline V gene has CDR1 SGHVS and CDR2 FQNEAQ. The CDR3 is 16 amino acids. Trimming shortened V by 2 bases and J by 2 bases, and 15 bases separated the two germline ends. The CDR3 nucleotides read TGTGCCAGCAGCTTAATCGCCAGCCGGGTACAAGAGACCCAGTACTTC. Encoded protein: CASSLIASRVQETQYF.

This clonotype has more than one count but fewer than ten. The rearrangement uses TRBV7-6 and TRBJ1-3; D not resolved. Germline CDR1 and CDR2: SGHVS and FNYEAQ. The V gene lost 4 bases and the J gene lost 2 bases, with 12 bases spanning the gap. The CDR3 is 15 amino acids. DNA for the CDR3: TGTGCCAGCAGCTCGATGACCCAAACTGGAAACACCATATATTTT. Protein product: CASSSMTQTGNTIYF.

This clonotype showed up just a few times. This sequence joins TRBV12-3 or TRBV12-4 and TRBJ1-1; D not resolved. The CDR3 extends over 16 amino acids. Trimming removed 3 bases from V and 0 bases from J, with 14 bases in between. CDR3 protein: CASSFSGRGLNTEAFF. The CDR3 bases are TGTGCCAGCAGTTTTTCCGGTAGAGGTTTGAACACTGAAGCTTTCTTT.